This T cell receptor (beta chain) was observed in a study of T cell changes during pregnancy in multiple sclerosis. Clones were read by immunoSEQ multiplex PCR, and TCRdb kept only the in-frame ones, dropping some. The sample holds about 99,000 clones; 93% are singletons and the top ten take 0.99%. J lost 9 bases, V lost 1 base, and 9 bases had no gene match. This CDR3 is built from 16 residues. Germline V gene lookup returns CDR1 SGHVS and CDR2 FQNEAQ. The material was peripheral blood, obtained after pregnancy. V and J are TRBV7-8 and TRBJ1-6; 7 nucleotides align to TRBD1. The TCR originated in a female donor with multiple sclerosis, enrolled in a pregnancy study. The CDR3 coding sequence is TGTGCCAGCAGCTTAGAGGGCAGGGGGGTAGGTTCACCCCTCCACTTT. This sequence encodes CASSLEGRGVGSPLHF.